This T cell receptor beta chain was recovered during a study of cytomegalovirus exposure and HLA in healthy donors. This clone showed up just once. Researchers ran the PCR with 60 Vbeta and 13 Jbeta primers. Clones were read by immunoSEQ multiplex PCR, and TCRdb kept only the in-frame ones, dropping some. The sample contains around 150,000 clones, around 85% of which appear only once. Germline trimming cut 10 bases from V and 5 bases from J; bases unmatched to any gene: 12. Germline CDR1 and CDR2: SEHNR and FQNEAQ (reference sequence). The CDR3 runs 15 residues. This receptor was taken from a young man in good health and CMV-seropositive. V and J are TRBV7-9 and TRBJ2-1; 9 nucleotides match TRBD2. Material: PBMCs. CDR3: CANTELAGRNNEQFF. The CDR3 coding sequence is TGTGCCAATACGGAGCTAGCGGGGAGAAACAATGAGCAGTTCTTC.